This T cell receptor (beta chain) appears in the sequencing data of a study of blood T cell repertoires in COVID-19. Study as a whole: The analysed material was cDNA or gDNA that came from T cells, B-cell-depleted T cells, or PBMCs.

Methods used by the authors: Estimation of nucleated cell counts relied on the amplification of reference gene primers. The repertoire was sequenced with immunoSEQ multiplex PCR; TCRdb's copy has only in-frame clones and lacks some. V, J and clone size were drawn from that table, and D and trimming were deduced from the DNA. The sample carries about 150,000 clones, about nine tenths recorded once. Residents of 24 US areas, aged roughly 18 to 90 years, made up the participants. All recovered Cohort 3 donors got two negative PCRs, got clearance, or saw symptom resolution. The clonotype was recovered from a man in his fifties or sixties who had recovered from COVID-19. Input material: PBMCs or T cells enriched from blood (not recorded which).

In DNA form, the CDR3 reads TGTGCCAGCAGCTTAGCCCCGTCCTCCGGGGCGCAGTATTTT. This sequence encodes CASSLAPSSGAQYF. The J gene is TRBJ2-3, the V gene TRBV11-3, with D possibly being TRBD2 (5 bases). The ends were cut back, 1 base at V and 10 bases at J, with 15 bases in the middle. The CDR3 has 14 amino acids. CDR1 is SGHNT and CDR2 is YENEEA in the germline V gene.